This TCR beta chain was profiled in a study of T cell repertoires in cytomegalovirus infection. In the study overall: From public TCR beta signatures came an indication of both CMV infection and matching HLA type.

This clonotype was observed at least ten times. What it binds is not known. TCRdb re-called the reads with MiXCR, one entry per CDR3 protein. Of around 630,000 distinct CDR3 sequences listed, 20% to 30% are singletons. Study-wide results and limits: The cumulative frequency of public TCR beta families identified carriers of CMV plus the relevant HLA. Clonotype analysis showed dominance of the ex vivo response by HLA-C-restricted CMV-specific TCR beta clonotypes.

This TCR was recovered from a human donor in good health (CMV status not recorded). Some clones in this sample may be carry-over from other donors' samples. Source material: CD8+ T cells from PBMCs.

The CDR3 sequence is CASSLNAVSEQFF. The CDR3 DNA reads TGTGCCAGCAGCTTAAATGCCGTAAGCGAGCAGTTCTTC. The chain recombines TRBV7-3 with TRBJ2-1; D is unclear. This CDR3 is built from 13 residues. Per the germline V gene, CDR1 is SGHTA and CDR2 is FQGTGA. The germline V and J ends were trimmed by 1 base and 10 bases, with 11 bases remaining between them. Full variable domain (remainder filled in from reference TRBV7-3 and TRBJ2-1): GAGVSQTPSNKVTEKGKYVELRCDPISGHTALYWYRQSLGQGPEFLIYFQGTGAADDSGLPNDRFFAVRPEGSVSTLKIQRTERGDSAVYLCASSLNAVSEQFFGPGTRLTVL.